This T cell receptor beta chain was obtained from a study of CD8 T cells in Susac syndrome (dated by TCRdb to the late 2010s). For the study in its entirety: Of the Susac syndrome patients who were sequenced, eight were in clinical remission while about 6 had clinically active disease. Susac syndrome patients were therapy-naive, on corticosteroids (some also receiving IVIg), or on IVIg alone at blood withdrawal. Whether CD8+ T cell activation and differentiation in Susac syndrome was antigen driven was tested using repertoire sequencing.

RNA was extracted using the RNeasy kit, and roughly 0.5 to 1 microgram was reverse transcribed with random hexamers. The immunoSEQ multiplex PCR assay, which covers 54 Vbeta and 13 Jbeta segments, was used to amplify TCR beta CDR3 regions. Bias from PCR amplification was corrected by using a synthetic template baseline for primer optimization and for computational correction. The published analysis was carried out like this. Reads were assigned to V, D and J genes according to IMGT and analyzed in immunoSEQ Analyzer, with only productive sequences retained. Clonality was calculated as one minus the Shannon entropy normalized by log2 of the number of productive unique sequences. Public and private clones were assessed among the 100 most prevalent clones of each patient and control. Susac-specific clones were defined as absent from healthy and MS cohorts, 850 to 1,300 published viral clones and other ImmuneACCESS disease sequences. TCRdb trimmed public reads at Q25 via fastp, called clones via MiXCR and kept in-frame beta chains. Duplicate CDR3 protein sequences are folded into a single record with the most common DNA and genes. The V and J calls come from TCRdb's annotation, not from the publication. Present in this sample are some 200,000 distinct CDR3 sequences, approximately 94% of which were seen just once. The top ten clonotypes cover around 0.1% of the sample.

Peripheral blood CD8+ and CD4+ T cells from healthy donors, Susac syndrome patients and multiple sclerosis patients were profiled by high-throughput TCR beta sequencing. The Susac syndrome patients fulfilled recently defined diagnostic criteria for either definite or probable disease. Bulk CD8+ and CD4+ T cells were purified magnetically by negative isolation, whereas CD8+ TEMRA cells were enriched by FACS. Blood was drawn into EDTA tubes, processed within 24 hours, and PBMCs were isolated by density gradient centrifugation. PBMCs destined for TCR sequencing were cryopreserved in liquid nitrogen and later thawed in a 37 °C water bath. The sorted or isolated CD4+, CD8+ and CD8+ TEMRA cells had a purity of 90% or higher. From cysteine to phenylalanine, the CDR3 is 12 amino acids long. Solely the CDR3 DNA is kept, with 36 bases framed from the first base. Based on the germline V gene (reference sequence), the CDR1 and CDR2 sequences are SGHKS and YYEKEE.

In the case of this clonotype: It lacks a known antigen. At one end the junction does not follow the germline gene, possibly because of a read error.

The study at large found these results: The study acknowledged that relatively few individuals were included in the TCR sequencing and HLA analysis. In the CD4+ T cell repertoire of Susac syndrome patients, clonal expansion was not detected.

Sequencing was done on a sample of CD4+ T cells from PBMCs. This sequence was found in a human donor with Susac syndrome. The sequence is built from TRBV5-5 and TRBJ1-4, with the identity of the D gene unclear. The bases are TGTGCCAGCAGCTTGGATCCATCATACCCCGTTTTT. Its protein is CASSLDPSYPVF. Full variable domain (CDR3 extended with the reference TRBV5-5 and TRBJ1-4 proteins): DAGVTQSPTHLIKTRGQQVTLRCSPISGHKSVSWYQQVLGQGPQFIFQYYEKEERGRGNFPDRFSARQFPNYSSELNVNALLLGDSALYLCASSLDPSYPVFGSGTQLSVL.